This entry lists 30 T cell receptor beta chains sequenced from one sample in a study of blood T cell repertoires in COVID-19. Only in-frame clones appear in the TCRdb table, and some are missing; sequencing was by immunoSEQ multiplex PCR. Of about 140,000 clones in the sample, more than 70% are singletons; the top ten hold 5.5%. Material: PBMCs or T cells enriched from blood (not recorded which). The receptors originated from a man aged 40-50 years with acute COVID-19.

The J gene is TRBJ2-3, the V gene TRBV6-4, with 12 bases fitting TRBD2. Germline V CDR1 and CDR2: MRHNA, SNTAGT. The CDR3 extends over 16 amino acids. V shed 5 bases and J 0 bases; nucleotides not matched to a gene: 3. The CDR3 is CASSSTSGGSTDTQYF. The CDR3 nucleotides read TGTGCCAGCAGTTCTACTAGCGGGGGGAGCACAGATACGCAGTATTTT.

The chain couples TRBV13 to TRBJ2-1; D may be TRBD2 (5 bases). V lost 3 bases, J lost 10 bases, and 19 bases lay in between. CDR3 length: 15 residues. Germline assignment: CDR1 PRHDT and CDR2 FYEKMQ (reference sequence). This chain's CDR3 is CASSFRTDSPREQFF. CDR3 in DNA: TGTGCCAGCAGCTTCCGGACTGATTCCCCACGGGAGCAGTTCTTC.

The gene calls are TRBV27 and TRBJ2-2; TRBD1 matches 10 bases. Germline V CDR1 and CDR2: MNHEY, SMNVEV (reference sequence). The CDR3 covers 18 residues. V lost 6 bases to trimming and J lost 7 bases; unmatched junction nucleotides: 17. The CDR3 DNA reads TGTGCCAGCAGAGGGAGGGGTAGGGGACAGGGGCATTTCGGGGAGCTGTTTTTT. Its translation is CASRGRGRGQGHFGELFF.

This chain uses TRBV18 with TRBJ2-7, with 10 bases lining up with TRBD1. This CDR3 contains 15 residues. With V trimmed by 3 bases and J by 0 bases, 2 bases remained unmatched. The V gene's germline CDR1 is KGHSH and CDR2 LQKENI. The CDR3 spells CASSPGQGISYEQYF. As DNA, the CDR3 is TGTGCCAGCTCACCGGGACAGGGGATCTCCTACGAGCAGTACTTC. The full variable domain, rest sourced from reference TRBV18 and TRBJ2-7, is NAGVMQNPRHLVRRRGQEARLRCSPMKGHSHVYWYRQLPEEGLKFMVYLQKENIIDESGMPKERFSAEFPKEGPSILRIQQVVRGDSAAYFCASSPGQGISYEQYFGPGTRLTVT.

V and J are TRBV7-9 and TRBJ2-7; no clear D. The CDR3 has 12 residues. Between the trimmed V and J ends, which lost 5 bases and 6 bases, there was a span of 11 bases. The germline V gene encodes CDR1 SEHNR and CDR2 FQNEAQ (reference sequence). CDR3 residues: CASSLFSSEQYF. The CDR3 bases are TGTGCCAGCAGCCTTTTTTCGTCCGAGCAGTACTTC.

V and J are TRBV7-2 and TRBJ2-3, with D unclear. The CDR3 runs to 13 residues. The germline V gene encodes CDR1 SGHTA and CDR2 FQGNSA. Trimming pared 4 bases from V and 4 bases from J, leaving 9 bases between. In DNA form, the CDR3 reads TGTGCCAGCAGCTCCCGGAGTGCAGATACGCAGTATTTT. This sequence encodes CASSSRSADTQYF.

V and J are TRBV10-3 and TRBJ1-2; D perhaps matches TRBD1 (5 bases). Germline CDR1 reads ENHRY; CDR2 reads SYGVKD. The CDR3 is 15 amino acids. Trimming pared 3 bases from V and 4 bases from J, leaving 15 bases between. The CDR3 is CAISDSGGTPYGYTF. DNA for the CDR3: TGTGCCATCAGTGATTCGGGAGGGACCCCCTATGGCTACACCTTC.

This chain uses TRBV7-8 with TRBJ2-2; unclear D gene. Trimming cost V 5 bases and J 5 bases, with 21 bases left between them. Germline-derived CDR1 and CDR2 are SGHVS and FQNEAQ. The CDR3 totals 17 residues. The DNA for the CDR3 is TGTGCCAGCAGCCAGAAACCTACGCTCGTTGAAACCGGGGAGCTGTTTTTT. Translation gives CASSQKPTLVETGELFF.

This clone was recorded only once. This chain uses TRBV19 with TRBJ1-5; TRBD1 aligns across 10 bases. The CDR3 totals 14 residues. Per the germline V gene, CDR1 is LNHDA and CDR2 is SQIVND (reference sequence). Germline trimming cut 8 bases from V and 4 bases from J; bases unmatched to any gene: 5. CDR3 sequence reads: CASGDRGPNQPQHF. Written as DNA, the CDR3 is TGTGCCAGTGGGGACAGGGGCCCAAATCAGCCCCAGCATTTT.

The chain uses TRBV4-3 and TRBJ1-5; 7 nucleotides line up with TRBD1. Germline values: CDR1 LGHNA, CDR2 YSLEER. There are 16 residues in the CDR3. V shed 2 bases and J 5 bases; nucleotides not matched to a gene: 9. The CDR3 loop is CASSQNPRRGDQPQHF. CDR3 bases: TGCGCCAGCAGCCAAAACCCGCGCAGGGGGGATCAGCCCCAGCATTTT.

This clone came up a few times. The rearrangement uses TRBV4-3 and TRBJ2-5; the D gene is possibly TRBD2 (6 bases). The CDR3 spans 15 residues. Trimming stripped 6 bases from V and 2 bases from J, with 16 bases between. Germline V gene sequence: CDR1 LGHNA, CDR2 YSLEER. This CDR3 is CASSRYSGWQETQYF. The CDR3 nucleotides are TGCGCCAGCAGTCGATATAGCGGCTGGCAAGAGACCCAGTACTTC.

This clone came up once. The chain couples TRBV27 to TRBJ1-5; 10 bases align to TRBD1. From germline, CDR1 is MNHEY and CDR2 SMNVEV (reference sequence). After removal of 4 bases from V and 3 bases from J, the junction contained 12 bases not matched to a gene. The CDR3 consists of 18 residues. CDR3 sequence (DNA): TGTGCCAGCAGTTCATTCACCTCGACAGGGGGCCTCAATCAGCCCCAGCATTTT. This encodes CASSSFTSTGGLNQPQHF.

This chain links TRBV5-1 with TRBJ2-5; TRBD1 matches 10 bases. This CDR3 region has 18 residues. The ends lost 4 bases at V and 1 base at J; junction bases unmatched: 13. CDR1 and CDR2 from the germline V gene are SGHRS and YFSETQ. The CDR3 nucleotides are TGCGCCAGCAGCCGTTGGACAGGGGGGGCCATGCCCCAAGAGACCCAGTACTTC. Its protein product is CASSRWTGGAMPQETQYF.

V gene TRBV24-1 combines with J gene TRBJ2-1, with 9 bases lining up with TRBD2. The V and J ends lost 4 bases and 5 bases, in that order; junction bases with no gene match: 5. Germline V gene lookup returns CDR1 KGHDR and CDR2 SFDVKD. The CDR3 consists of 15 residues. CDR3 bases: TGTGCCACCAGTGAATTAGCGGGAGACGACAATGAGCAGTTCTTC. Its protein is CATSELAGDDNEQFF.

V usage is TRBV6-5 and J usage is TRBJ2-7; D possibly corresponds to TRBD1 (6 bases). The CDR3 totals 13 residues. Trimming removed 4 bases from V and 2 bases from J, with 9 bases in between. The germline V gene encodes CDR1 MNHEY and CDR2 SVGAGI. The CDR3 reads CASSSQGPYEQYF. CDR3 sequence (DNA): TGTGCCAGCAGTTCACAGGGCCCCTACGAGCAGTACTTC.

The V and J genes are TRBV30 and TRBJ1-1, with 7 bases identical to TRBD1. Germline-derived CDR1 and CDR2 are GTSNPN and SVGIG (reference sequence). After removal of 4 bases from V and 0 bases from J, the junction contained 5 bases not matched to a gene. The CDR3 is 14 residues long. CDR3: CAWTPGGVNTEAFF. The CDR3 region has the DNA TGTGCCTGGACCCCAGGGGGAGTGAACACTGAAGCTTTCTTT.

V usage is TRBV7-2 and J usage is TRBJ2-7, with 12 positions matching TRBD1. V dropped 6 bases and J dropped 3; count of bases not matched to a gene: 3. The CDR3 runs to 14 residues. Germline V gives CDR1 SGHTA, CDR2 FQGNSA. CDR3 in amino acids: CASSGTGGGYEQYF. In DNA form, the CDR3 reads TGTGCCAGCAGTGGGACAGGGGGCGGCTACGAGCAGTACTTC. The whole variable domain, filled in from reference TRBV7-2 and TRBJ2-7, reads GAGVSQSPSNKVTEKGKDVELRCDPISGHTALYWYRQSLGQGLEFLIYFQGNSAPDKSGLPSDRFSAERTGGSVSTLTIQRTQQEDSAVYLCASSGTGGGYEQYFGPGTRLTVT.

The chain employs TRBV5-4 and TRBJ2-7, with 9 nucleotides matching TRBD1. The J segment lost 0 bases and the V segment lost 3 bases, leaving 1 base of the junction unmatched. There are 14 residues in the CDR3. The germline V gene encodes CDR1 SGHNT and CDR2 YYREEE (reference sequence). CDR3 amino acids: CASSSTGGSYEQYF. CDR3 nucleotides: TGTGCCAGCAGCTCGACAGGGGGCTCCTACGAGCAGTACTTC.

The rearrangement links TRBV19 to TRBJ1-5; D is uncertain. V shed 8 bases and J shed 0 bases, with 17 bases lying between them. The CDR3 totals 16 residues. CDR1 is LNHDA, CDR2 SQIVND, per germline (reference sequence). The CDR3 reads CASEDVEGLSNQPQHF. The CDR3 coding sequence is TGTGCCAGTGAGGATGTGGAGGGTCTTAGCAATCAGCCCCAGCATTTT.

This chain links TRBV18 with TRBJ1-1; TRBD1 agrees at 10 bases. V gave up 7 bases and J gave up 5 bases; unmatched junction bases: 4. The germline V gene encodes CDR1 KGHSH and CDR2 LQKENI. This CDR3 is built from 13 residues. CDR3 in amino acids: CASLWTGGTEAFF. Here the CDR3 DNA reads TGTGCCAGCTTATGGACAGGGGGTACTGAAGCTTTCTTT.

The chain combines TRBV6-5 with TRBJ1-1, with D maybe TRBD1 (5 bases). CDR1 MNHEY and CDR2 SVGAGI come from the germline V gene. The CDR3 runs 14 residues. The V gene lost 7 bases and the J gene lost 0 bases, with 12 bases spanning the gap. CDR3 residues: CASTATVLNTEAFF. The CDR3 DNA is TGTGCCAGCACTGCGACAGTGTTGAACACTGAAGCTTTCTTT.

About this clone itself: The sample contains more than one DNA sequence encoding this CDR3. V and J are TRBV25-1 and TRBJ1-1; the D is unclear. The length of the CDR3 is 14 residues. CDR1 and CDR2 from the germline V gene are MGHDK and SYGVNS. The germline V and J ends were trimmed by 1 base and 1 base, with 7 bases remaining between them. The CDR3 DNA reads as TGTGCCAGCAGTGAATTCGGGGAGAACACTGAAGCTTTCTTT. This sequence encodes CASSEFGENTEAFF.

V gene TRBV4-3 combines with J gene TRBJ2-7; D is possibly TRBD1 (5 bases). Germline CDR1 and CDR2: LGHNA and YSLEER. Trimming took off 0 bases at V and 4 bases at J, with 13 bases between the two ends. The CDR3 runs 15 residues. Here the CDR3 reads CASSQDQGARYEQYF. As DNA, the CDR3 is TGCGCCAGCAGCCAAGATCAAGGGGCGCGGTACGAGCAGTACTTC.

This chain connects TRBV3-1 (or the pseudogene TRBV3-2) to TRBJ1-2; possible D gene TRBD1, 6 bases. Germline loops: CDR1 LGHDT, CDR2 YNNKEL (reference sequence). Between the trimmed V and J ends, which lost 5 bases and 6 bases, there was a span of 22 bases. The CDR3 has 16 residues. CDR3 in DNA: TGTGCCAGCAGCACCCGGCCTCGGGGGGCTATAGATGGCTACACCTTC. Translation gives CASSTRPRGAIDGYTF.

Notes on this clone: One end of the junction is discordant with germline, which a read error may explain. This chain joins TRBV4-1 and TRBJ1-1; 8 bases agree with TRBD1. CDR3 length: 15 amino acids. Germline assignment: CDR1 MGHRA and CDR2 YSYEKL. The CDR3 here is CASSQDTRGLAEAFF. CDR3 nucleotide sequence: TGCGCCAGCAGTCAAGATACCAGGGGGCTAGCTGAAGCTTTCTTT.

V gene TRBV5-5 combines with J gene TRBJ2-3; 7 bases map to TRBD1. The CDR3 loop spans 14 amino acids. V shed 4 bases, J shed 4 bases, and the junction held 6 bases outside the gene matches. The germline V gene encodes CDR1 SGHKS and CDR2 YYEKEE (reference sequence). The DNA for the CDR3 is TGTGCCAGCAGCCTAGACAGGGTACCAGATACGCAGTATTTT. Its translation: CASSLDRVPDTQYF.

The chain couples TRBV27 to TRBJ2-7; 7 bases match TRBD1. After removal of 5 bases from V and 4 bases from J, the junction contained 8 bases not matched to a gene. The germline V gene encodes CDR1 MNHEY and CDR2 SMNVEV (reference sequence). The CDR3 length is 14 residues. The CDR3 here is CASSPETGWYEQYF. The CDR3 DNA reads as TGTGCCAGCAGTCCCGAGACAGGGTGGTACGAGCAGTACTTC.

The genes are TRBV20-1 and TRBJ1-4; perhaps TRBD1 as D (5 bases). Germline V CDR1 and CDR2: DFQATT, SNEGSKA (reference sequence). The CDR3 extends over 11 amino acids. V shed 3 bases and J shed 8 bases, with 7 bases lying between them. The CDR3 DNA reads TGCAGTGCTAGGGGGGGAGAAAAACTGTTTTTT. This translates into CSARGGEKLFF.

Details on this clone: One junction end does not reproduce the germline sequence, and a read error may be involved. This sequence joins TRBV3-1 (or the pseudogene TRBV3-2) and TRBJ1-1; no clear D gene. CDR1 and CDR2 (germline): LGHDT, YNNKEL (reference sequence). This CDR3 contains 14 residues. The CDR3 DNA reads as TGTGCCAGCAGCCTTCGGACGGGGAACACCGAAGCTTTCTTT. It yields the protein CASSLRTGNTEAFF.

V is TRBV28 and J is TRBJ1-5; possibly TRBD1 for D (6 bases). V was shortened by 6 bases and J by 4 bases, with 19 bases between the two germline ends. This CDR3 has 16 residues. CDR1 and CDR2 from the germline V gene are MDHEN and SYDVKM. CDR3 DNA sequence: TGTGCCAGCAGCCAATGGGGGGGGCTAGGAAATCAGCCCCAGCATTTT. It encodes CASSQWGGLGNQPQHF.